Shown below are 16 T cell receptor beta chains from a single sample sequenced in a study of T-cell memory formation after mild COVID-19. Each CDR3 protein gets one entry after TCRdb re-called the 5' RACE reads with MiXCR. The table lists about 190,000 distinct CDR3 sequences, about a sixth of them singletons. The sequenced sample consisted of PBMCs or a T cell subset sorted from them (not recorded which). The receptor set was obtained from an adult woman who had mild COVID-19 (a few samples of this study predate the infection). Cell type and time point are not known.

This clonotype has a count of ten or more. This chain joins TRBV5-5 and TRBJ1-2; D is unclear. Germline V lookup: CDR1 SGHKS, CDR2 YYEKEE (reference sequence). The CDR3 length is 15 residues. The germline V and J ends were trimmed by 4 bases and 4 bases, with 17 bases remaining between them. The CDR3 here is CASSPWSGSSYGYTF. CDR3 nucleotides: TGTGCCAGCAGCCCTTGGTCCGGGTCGAGCTATGGCTACACCTTC.

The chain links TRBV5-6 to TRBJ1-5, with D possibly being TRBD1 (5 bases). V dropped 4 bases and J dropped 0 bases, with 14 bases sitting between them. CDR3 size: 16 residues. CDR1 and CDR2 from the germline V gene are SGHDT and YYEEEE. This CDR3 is CASSLGWGNSNQPQHF. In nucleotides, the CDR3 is TGTGCCAGCAGCCTTGGATGGGGGAATAGCAATCAGCCCCAGCATTTT.

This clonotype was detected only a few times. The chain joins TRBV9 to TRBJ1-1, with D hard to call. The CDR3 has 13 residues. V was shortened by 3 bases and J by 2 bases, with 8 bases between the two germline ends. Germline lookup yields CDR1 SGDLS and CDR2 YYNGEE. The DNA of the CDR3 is TGTGCCAGCAGCGGTCGAGGAAACACTGAAGCTTTCTTT. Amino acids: CASSGRGNTEAFF.

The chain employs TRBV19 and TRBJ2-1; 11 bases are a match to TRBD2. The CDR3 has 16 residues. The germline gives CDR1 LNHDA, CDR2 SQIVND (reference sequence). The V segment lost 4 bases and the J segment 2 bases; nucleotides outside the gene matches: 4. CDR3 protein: CASSRLAGRPYNEQFF. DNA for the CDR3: TGTGCCAGTAGTAGACTAGCGGGAAGACCCTACAATGAGCAGTTCTTC.

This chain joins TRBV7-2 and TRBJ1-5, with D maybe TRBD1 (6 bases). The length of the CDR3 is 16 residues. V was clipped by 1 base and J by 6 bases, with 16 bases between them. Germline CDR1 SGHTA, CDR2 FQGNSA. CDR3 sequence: CASSLGSRGGGQPQHF. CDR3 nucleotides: TGTGCCAGCAGCTTAGGTTCCAGGGGCGGTGGTCAGCCCCAGCATTTT. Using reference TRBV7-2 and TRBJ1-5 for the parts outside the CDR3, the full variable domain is GAGVSQSPSNKVTEKGKDVELRCDPISGHTALYWYRQSLGQGLEFLIYFQGNSAPDKSGLPSDRFSAERTGGSVSTLTIQRTQQEDSAVYLCASSLGSRGGGQPQHFGDGTRLSIL.

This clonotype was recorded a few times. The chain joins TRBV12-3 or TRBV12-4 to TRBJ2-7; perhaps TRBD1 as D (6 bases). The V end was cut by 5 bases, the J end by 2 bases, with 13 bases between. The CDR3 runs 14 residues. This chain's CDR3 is CASSGDRPPYEQYF. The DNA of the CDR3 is TGTGCCAGCAGTGGTGACAGGCCTCCCTACGAGCAGTACTTC.

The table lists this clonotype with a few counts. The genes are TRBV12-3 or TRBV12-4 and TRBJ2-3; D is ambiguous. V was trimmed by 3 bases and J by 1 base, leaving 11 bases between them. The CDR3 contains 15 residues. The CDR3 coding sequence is TGTGCCAGCAGTTTTCCCCAGAAGCGCACAGATACGCAGTATTTT. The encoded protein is CASSFPQKRTDTQYF.

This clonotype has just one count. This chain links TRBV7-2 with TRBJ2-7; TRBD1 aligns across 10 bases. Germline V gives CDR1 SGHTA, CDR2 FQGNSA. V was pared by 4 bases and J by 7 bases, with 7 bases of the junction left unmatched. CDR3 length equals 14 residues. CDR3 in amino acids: CASSSGTGVREQYF. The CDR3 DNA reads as TGTGCCAGCAGCTCCGGGACAGGGGTGAGGGAGCAGTACTTC.

CDR3 nucleotides: TGTGCCAGCAGTTTCCCAGGGCCCCTCTTCTACGAGCAGTACTTC. This sequence encodes CASSFPGPLFYEQYF. The chain uses TRBV12-3 or TRBV12-4 and TRBJ2-7; tentatively, D is TRBD1 (5 bases). With 3 bases removed from V and 3 bases from J, the gap between germline ends came to 15 bases. The CDR3 is 15 residues long.

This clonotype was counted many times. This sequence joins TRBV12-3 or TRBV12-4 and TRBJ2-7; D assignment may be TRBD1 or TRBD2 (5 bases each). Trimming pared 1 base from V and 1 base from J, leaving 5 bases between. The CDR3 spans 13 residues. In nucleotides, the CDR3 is TGTGCCAGCAGTTTAGGGGGGTCCTACGAGCAGTACTTC. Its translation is CASSLGGSYEQYF.

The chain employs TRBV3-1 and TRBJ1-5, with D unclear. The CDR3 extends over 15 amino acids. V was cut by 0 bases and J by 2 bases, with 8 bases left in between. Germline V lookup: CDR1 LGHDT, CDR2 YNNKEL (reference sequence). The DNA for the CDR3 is TGTGCCAGCAGCCAAGATCTAGTTGGCAATCAGCCCCAGCATTTT. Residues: CASSQDLVGNQPQHF. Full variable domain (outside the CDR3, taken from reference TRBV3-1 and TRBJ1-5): DTAVSQTPKYLVTQMGNDKSIKCEQNLGHDTMYWYKQDSKKFLKIMFSYNNKELIINETVPNRFSPKSPDKAHLNLHINSLELGDSAVYFCASSQDLVGNQPQHFGDGTRLSIL.

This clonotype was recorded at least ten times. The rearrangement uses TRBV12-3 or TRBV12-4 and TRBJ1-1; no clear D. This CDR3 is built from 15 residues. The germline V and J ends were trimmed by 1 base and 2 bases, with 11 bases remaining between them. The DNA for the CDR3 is TGTGCCAGCAGTTTAGATGGCAGTTATAACACTGAAGCTTTCTTT. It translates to CASSLDGSYNTEAFF.

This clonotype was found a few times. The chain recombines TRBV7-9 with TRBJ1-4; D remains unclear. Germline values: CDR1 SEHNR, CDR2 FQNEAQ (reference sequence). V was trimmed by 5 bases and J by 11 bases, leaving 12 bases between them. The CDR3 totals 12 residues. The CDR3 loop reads CASSPAERKLFF. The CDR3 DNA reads TGTGCCAGCAGCCCCGCAGAGCGGAAACTGTTTTTT.

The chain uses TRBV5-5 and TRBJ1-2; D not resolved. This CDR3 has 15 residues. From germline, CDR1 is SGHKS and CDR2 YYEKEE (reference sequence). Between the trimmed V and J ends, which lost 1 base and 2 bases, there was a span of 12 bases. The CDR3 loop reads CASSLSGPSNYGYTF. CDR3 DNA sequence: TGTGCCAGCAGCTTGAGTGGTCCCAGCAACTATGGCTACACCTTC.

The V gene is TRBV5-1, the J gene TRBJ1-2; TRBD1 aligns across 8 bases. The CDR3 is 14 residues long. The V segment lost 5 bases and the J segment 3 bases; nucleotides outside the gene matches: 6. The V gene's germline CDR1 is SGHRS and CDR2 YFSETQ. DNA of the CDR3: TGCGCCAGCAGAAATCAGGGGGCTGACTATGGCTACACCTTC. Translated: CASRNQGADYGYTF. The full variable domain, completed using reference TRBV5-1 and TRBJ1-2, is KAGVTQTPRYLIKTRGQQVTLSCSPISGHRSVSWYQQTPGQGLQFLFEYFSETQRNKGNFPGRFSGRQFSNSRSEMNVSTLELGDSALYLCASRNQGADYGYTFGSGTRLTVV.

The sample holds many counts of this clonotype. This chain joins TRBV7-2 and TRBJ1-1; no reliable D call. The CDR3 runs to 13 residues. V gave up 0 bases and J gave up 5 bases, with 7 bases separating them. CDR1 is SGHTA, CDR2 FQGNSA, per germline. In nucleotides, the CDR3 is TGTGCCAGCAGCTTAGCGTCTCAGACTGAAGCTTTCTTT. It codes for CASSLASQTEAFF.